One T cell receptor (beta chain) is described in this entry. Its antigen is unidentified. These data belong to a study of cytomegalovirus exposure and HLA in healthy donors. Broader study findings: There were a few CMV-associated chains whose specificity for CMV antigens was confirmed in vitro. Most of the TCR beta V segments (in an earlier analysis) were productive either about 87% or about 30% of the time. According to a later analysis, most TCR beta chains associated with CMV appeared HLA-restricted.

The PCR was carried out with 60 Vbeta primers and 13 Jbeta primers. Repertoires were generated with immunoSEQ multiplex PCR, while TCRdb's copy carries only in-frame clones and drops some. The sample's table shows tens of thousands of clones. This TCR was recovered from a female donor in good health and CMV-seropositive. The sequenced sample was PBMCs.

The CDR3 region has the DNA TGTGCCAGCAGTGAAGGCAGGCGACCGGCTGGGGCCAACGTCCTGACTTTC. Residues: CASSEGRRPAGANVLTF. The chain has TRBV2 and TRBJ2-6, with D unresolved. V lost 1 base to trimming and J lost 2 bases, with 12 bases between them. This CDR3 is 17 amino acids long. Germline V gene sequence: CDR1 SNHLY, CDR2 FYNNEI.